The rows below give T cell receptor beta chains drawn from one sample of a study of blood T cell repertoires in COVID-19. Profiled with immunoSEQ multiplex PCR; TCRdb holds only in-frame clones, not every one. The sample includes a few hundred thousand clones, approximately 89% seen only once; the top ten take 2.5% to 3.5%. The sequencing input was PBMCs or T cells enriched from blood (not recorded which). These receptors came from a woman in her thirties or forties who had been exposed to COVID-19. Each CDR3 is given without its conserved first and last residue.

j_call | v_call | cdr3_aa
TRBJ2-3 | TRBV5-1 | ASSPLTMGQFSTDTQY
TRBJ2-3 | TRBV9 | ASSVEGRSGRYTDTQY
TRBJ1-6 | TRBV7-8 | ASSLLAGDSPLH
TRBJ2-2 | TRBV28 | ASSLWPGTSGVPGRSGELF
TRBJ2-1 | TRBV11-2 | ASSLARQGGEQF
TRBJ1-5 | TRBV19 | ASHLNPTGYSNQPQH
TRBJ1-2 | TRBV30 | AWSVNRAMSYGYT
TRBJ1-4 | TRBV11-1 | ASSPRSGEKLF
TRBJ2-3 | TRBV24-1 | ATSDLRVSDTQY
TRBJ1-3 | TRBV27 | ASRAPGNTIY
TRBJ2-3 | TRBV4-3 | ASSKTGNTDTQY
TRBJ2-1 | TRBV28 | ASSLSGGSVFDEQF
TRBJ1-2 | TRBV2 | ASRGDSPVYT
TRBJ2-1 | TRBV7-2 | ASTPEGIYFEQF
TRBJ1-2 | TRBV6-2/TRBV6-3 | ASSPTYAYGYT
TRBJ1-1 | TRBV7-2 | ASSSDRGGEAF
TRBJ1-1 | TRBV27 | ASIRYGRENTEAF
TRBJ1-6 | TRBV4-3 | ASSQAGGSDSPLH
TRBJ2-5 | TRBV6-2/TRBV6-3 | ASSYLPGQAPSFQETQY
TRBJ1-6 | TRBV20-1 | SASTRDRGFRGSPLH
TRBJ2-5 | TRBV9 | ASSVTRLAALGTQY
TRBJ1-5 | TRBV3-1/TRBV3-2 | ASSRGQSHQPQH